This record covers a single T cell receptor (beta chain). Its antigen is unknown. No much larger clone exists at a distance of one base, and base qualities are not known. The entry originates in a study of blood T cell repertoires in COVID-19 (dated by TCRdb to 2018 to 2021). Looking at the study overall: Collaborator samples came from the United States, Italy and Spain and covered acute and convalescent phases of COVID-19. The prospective study material was composed of cDNA or gDNA derived from T cells, B-cell-depleted T cells, or PBMCs. Deeply sampled blood TCRbeta repertoires from subjects exposed to, actively infected with, or recovered from COVID-19 were included in the dataset. The repertoires were released in a freely available public database meant as a resource for research on the immune response to SARS-CoV-2. The samples were drawn from the first 160 participants of the ongoing ImmuneRACE study and from over a thousand subjects provided by 6 global collaborators. Sample metadata almost always included a de-identified subject ID, COVID-19 status, age in years and sex. HLA class I and class II types, where available, came from metadata supplied by the sample provider rather than from assay-based typing. Results and caveats for the whole study, not just this receptor: The amount of clinical and demographic metadata varied by source and participant and was provided uncurated.

The germline V gene gives CDR1 as SGHNT and CDR2 as YENEEA. V trim: 5 bases; J trim: 4 bases; unmatched bases: 11. The CDR3 numbers 17 residues from cysteine through phenylalanine. CDR3 DNA only is kept here, 51 bases in frame from base 1. Each collaborating institution followed its own protocols to collect whole blood in K2EDTA tubes. For TCRbeta analysis, collaborators shipped samples as frozen whole blood, isolated PBMCs, or DNA extracted from either of those sample types. The immunoSEQ Assay, a bias-controlled multiplex PCR, was used to amplify TCRbeta CDR3 regions from genomic DNA. Per the original workflow: Within the assay, amplification of reference gene primers was used to estimate how many nucleated cells each sample contained. To quantify the absolute abundance of each unique TCRbeta CDR3 rearrangement, sequence reads were collapsed and filtered. For each sample, productive Simpson clonality was calculated as the square root of Simpson's diversity index across productive rearrangements. Not all clones reach the TCRdb copy of this immuneACCESS table, which keeps in-frame sequences only. Checked studies attribute under half of the gap to unresolved V genes and leave the rest unexplained. D and trimming come from the DNA, and the V and J calls and clone size come from that table. Recorded for this sample are 200,000 to 250,000 clones; about 78% of them occurred a single time. Together, the top ten hold more than 7% of the sample.

The sample consisted of peripheral blood. The V and J segments used are TRBV11-3 and TRBJ2-3; TRBD2 lines up with 11 middle nucleotides. This TCR derives from a woman aged 70 to 79 with acute or convalescent COVID-19. The DNA is TGTGCCAGCAGCGCCGGACGTAGCGGGGGGGCCCCAGATACGCAGTATTTT. This codes for CASSAGRSGGAPDTQYF.